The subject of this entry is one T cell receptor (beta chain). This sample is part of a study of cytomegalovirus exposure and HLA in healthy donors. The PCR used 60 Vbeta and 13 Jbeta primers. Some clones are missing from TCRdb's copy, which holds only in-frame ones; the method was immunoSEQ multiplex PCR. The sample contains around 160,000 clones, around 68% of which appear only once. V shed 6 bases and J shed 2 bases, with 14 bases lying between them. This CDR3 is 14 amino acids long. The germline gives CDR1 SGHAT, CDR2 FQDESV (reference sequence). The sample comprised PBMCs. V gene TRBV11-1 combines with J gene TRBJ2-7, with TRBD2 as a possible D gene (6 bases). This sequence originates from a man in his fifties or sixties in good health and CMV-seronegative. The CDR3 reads CASRLGGSTYEQYF. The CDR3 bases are TGTGCCAGCAGACTCGGGGGTTCCACCTACGAGCAGTACTTC. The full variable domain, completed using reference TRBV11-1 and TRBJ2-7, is EAEVAQSPRYKITEKSQAVAFWCDPISGHATLYWYRQILGQGPELLVQFQDESVVDDSQLPKDRFSAERLKGVDSTLKIQPAELGDSAMYLCASRLGGSTYEQYFGPGTRLTVT.